This T cell receptor beta chain appears in the sequencing data of a study of blood T cells in healthy people across ages. General study results and limits: Per million T cells, TCR beta diversity dropped roughly linearly as age increased.

A second PCR, run for roughly 6 to 11 cycles, used a sample-barcoded 5' primer plus a J-beta primer mix. TCRdb itself ran the 5' RACE reads through MiXCR, one entry per CDR3 protein. The sample lists about 620,000 distinct CDR3 sequences; approximately 52% were seen once. V was cut by 0 bases and J by 3 bases, with 18 bases left in between. Germline V gives CDR1 DFQATT, CDR2 SNEGSKA (reference sequence). The CDR3 runs to 17 residues. In regard to this clonotype: Antigen: not known.

Sequences were obtained from blood. This receptor was identified in an elderly woman in good health. The chain employs TRBV20-1 and TRBJ1-5, with TRBD1 as a possible D gene (6 bases). Here the CDR3 DNA reads TGCAGTGCTAGAGATAGGAAGGGCGAGGGGGACAATCAGCCCCAGCATTTT. This codes for CSARDRKGEGDNQPQHF.